The 8 T cell receptor beta chains below come from one sample, sequenced in a study of T cell repertoires in cytomegalovirus infection. TCRdb independently ran MiXCR on the reads; one entry per CDR3 protein. The table records approximately 130,000 distinct CDR3 sequences, roughly 9% of them present only once. Sample: PBMCs. Receptors originate from a human donor in good health (CMV status not recorded). Some clones in this sample may be carry-over from other donors' samples.

This clonotype was counted ten times or more. This chain links TRBV19 with TRBJ2-1; 9 bases map to TRBD2. CDR1 is LNHDA, CDR2 SQIVND, per germline (reference sequence). The V segment lost 4 bases and the J segment 5 bases; nucleotides outside the gene matches: 6. The CDR3 is 15 residues long. The DNA for the CDR3 is TGTGCCAGTAGTAACCAGGGACTAGCAAACAATGAGCAGTTCTTC. This codes for CASSNQGLANNEQFF. The full variable domain, rest sourced from reference TRBV19 and TRBJ2-1, is DGGITQSPKYLFRKEGQNVTLSCEQNLNHDAMYWYRQDPGQGLRLIYYSQIVNDFQKGDIAEGYSVSREKKESFPLTVTSAQKNPTAFYLCASSNQGLANNEQFFGPGTRLTVL.

The gene calls are TRBV18 and TRBJ1-1; D is unresolved. This CDR3 has 13 amino acids. In germline, CDR1 is KGHSH, CDR2 LQKENI. Trimming stripped 2 bases from V and 1 base from J, with 5 bases between. CDR3 in amino acids: CASSPVGNTEAFF. CDR3 DNA: TGTGCCAGCTCACCAGTCGGGAACACTGAAGCTTTCTTT.

The sample holds many counts of this clonotype. The rearrangement joins TRBV19 to TRBJ2-5; D gene unclear. Germline V gene sequence: CDR1 LNHDA, CDR2 SQIVND (reference sequence). CDR3 length equals 15 residues. V was pared by 8 bases and J by 4 bases, with 20 bases between. The DNA of the CDR3 is TGTGCCAGTTCCCGTTGGACCAGCGCCCCAGAGACCCAGTACTTC. This encodes CASSRWTSAPETQYF.

A few counts support this clonotype. The chain has TRBV10-3 and TRBJ2-5; D is unclear. CDR1 and CDR2 from the germline V gene are ENHRY and SYGVKD. V was trimmed by 7 bases and J by 1 base, leaving 13 bases between them. The CDR3 is made up of 14 amino acids. CDR3 sequence: CAINDRGGQETQYF. For the CDR3, the DNA is TGTGCCATCAATGACCGCGGCGGCCAAGAGACCCAGTACTTC.

This clonotype appeared many times. This sequence joins TRBV19 and TRBJ1-2; D remains ambiguous. CDR1 LNHDA and CDR2 SQIVND come from the germline V gene (reference sequence). V lost 5 bases and J lost 6, with 22 bases in between. The CDR3 runs to 16 residues. The CDR3 loop reads CASSPIRLGREHGYTF. CDR3 in DNA: TGTGCCAGTAGTCCGATAAGGCTCGGCAGAGAACATGGCTACACCTTC.

This clonotype came up many times. This sequence joins TRBV20-1 and TRBJ1-5; possibly TRBD1 for D (5 bases). This CDR3 region has 18 residues. The germline CDR1 and CDR2 sequences are DFQATT and SNEGSKA (reference sequence). The V end was cut by 0 bases, the J end by 2 bases, with 20 bases between. CDR3 in DNA: TGCAGTGCTAGAGATTTCACAGAACCCGTGGGGGGCAATCAGCCCCAGCATTTT. Its protein product is CSARDFTEPVGGNQPQHF.

This clonotype has only a few counts. This rearrangement joins TRBV20-1 to TRBJ2-7; TRBD1 might be the D (6 bases). CDR1 and CDR2 from the germline V gene are DFQATT and SNEGSKA (reference sequence). V lost 6 bases, J lost 2 bases, and 17 bases lay in between. This CDR3 region has 14 residues. The CDR3: CSALDRSSAYEQYF. DNA of the CDR3: TGCAGTGCCTTGGACAGAAGTAGTGCCTACGAGCAGTACTTC.

This clonotype was seen many times. The V call is TRBV4-2, the J call TRBJ2-5; perhaps D is TRBD1 or TRBD2 (5 bases each). The germline gives CDR1 LGHNA, CDR2 YNFKEQ. Trimming took off 0 bases at V and 5 bases at J, with 7 bases between the two ends. CDR3 length equals 13 residues. The CDR3 DNA is TGTGCCAGCAGCCAAGAGGGGACCGAGACCCAGTACTTC. Translation: CASSQEGTETQYF.